This T cell receptor (beta chain) was recovered during a study of PD-L1 blockade in urothelial cancer. For the study at large: Bladder-origin urothelial cancer in males covered about 90% of the 29 patients. The study recovered a median of around 150,000 T cells per blood sample.

This clone came up a few times. The data were produced by immunoSEQ multiplex PCR, yet TCRdb's version contains in-frame clones alone and is incomplete. Seen here are fewer than 25,000 clones, roughly nine tenths observed once, and the top ten hold 2.5% to 3.5%. Germline V CDR1 and CDR2: SGHVS, FNYEAQ. This CDR3 contains 16 residues. V shed 5 bases, J shed 4 bases, and the junction held 9 bases outside the gene matches. V and J are TRBV7-6 and TRBJ2-5; TRBD1 matches 11 bases. The receptor comes from a man in his fifties or sixties with urothelial cancer. The sequencing used PBMCs, collected around atezolizumab (anti-PD-L1) treatment. The CDR3 DNA reads as TGTGCCAGCAGCCGAAACGCCGGGACAGGGGGAGAGACCCAGTACTTC. The encoded protein is CASSRNAGTGGETQYF. Based on the CDR3 plus reference TRBV7-6 and TRBJ2-5, the full variable domain is GAGVSQSPRYKVTKRGQDVALRCDPISGHVSLYWYRQALGQGPEFLTYFNYEAQQDKSGLPNDRFSAERPEGSISTLTIQRTEQRDSAMYRCASSRNAGTGGETQYFGPGTRLLVL.